A selection of T cell receptor beta chains follows, all from one sample in a study of T cell repertoires in cytomegalovirus infection. TCRdb re-analysed the reads in MiXCR, keeping a single row per CDR3 protein. The data contain fewer than 400,000 distinct CDR3 sequences, roughly 18% of them singletons. The specimen was PBMCs. The origin of the receptors is a human donor in good health (CMV status not recorded). Some clones in this sample may be carry-over from other donors' samples. Each CDR3 is given with its conserved first and last residue. Each record gives: clone size, V gene, CDR3 length, CDR3 protein. A row's size may be missing; if present it is once, few, many or a size class.

-,TRBV7-2,16,CASSFRLAGPSDTQYF
few,TRBV19,14,CASSNRVWDTEAFF
few,TRBV12-3/TRBV12-4,15,CASSLGLGKQNIQYF
few,TRBV6-2/TRBV6-3,16,CASSPTGTREYNEQFF
-,TRBV28,15,CASSLLGRTGAGYTF
-,TRBV19,13,CASSDRGGTEAFF
many,TRBV12-3/TRBV12-4,15,CASSAEVDSSYEQYF
few,TRBV7-9,13,CASSYQGARGYTF
once,TRBV20-1,15,CSASVPNRVYNEQFF
few,TRBV7-8,15,CASSLGAGRDTEAFF
many,TRBV19,14,CASSIVRFTGELFF
many,TRBV7-2,14,CASSTQAGDYEQYF
-,TRBV6-1,16,CASSQQPGWGNTEAFF
-,TRBV18,16,CASSQTRLVANSPLHF
-,TRBV7-2,12,CASSLAPSTQYF
many,TRBV18,14,CASTGTVGNTEAFF
many,TRBV7-2,15,CASSPAGRSSYEQYF
many,TRBV7-8,13,CASSLWDKETQYF
-,TRBV2,12,CASGGTGSGYTF
-,TRBV20-1,13,CSALGTSEETQYF
few,TRBV11-2,14,CASSSRSLGNEQFF
many,TRBV6-1,15,CASTRDRGITGELFF
-,TRBV4-1,16,CASSQEGIGDGNTIYF
-,TRBV7-6,13,CASSWTEYNEQFF
many,TRBV28,12,CASSPDQLGQYF